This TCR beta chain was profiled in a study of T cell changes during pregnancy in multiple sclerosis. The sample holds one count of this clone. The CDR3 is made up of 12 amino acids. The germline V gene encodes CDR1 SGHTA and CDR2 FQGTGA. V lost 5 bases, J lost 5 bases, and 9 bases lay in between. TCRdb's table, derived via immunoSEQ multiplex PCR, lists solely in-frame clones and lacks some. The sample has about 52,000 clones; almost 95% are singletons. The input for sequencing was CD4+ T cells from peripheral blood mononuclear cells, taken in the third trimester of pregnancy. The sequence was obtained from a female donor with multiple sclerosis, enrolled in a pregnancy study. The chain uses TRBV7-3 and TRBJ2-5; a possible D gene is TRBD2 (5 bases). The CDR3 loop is CASSASGETQYF. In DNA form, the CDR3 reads TGTGCCAGCAGCGCCTCGGGGGAGACCCAGTACTTC.